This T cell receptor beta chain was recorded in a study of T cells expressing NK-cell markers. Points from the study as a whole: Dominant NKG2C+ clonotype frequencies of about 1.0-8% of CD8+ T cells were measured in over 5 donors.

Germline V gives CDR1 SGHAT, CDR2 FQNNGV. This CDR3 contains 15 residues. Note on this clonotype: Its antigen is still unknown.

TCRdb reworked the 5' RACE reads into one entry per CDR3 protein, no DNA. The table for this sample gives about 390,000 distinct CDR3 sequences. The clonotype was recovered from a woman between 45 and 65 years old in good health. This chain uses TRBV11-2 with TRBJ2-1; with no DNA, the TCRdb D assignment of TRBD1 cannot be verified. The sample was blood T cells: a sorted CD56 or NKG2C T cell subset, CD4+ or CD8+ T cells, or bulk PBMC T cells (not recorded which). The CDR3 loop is CASSQPRDSYNEQFF.